This T cell receptor beta chain was found in a study of blood T cell repertoires in COVID-19. Study-level background: Acute and convalescent COVID-19 specimens originated in the United States, Italy and Spain. Sample material is recorded as cDNA or gDNA derived from T cells, B-cell-depleted T cells, or PBMCs.

Followed over time, Seattle patients had been enrolled while infection was active. Germline assignment: CDR1 SGHTA and CDR2 FQGNSA. The CDR3 covers 16 residues. Germline trimming cut 3 bases from V and 6 bases from J; bases unmatched to any gene: 7. Authors' methods: Amplifying reference gene primers gave estimates of nucleated cell counts. Method: immunoSEQ multiplex PCR; TCRdb's copy keeps in-frame clones and lacks some. Clone size and V and J calls were adopted from that table, with D and trimming inferred from the DNA. The sample consists of about 52,000 clones, around 81% of them appearing once. This chain uses TRBV7-2 with TRBJ2-1, with 11 nucleotides matching TRBD2. The sample was peripheral blood. The TCR originated in a woman aged 80 or over with COVID-19, enrolled during active disease. Here the CDR3 DNA reads TGTGCCAGCAGCTTTTACTCGACTAGCGGGGTCAATGAGCAGTTCTTC. Its translation is CASSFYSTSGVNEQFF.